This TCR beta chain comes out of a study of blood T cells in healthy people across ages. Primers used in a second PCR of roughly 6 to 12 cycles were a sample-barcoded 5' primer and a J-beta primer mix. A tag from a template-switch adaptor with 12 random nucleotides marked each cDNA molecule. MiXCR was run by TCRdb on the 5' RACE reads, yielding one entry per CDR3 protein. Of 730,000 or so distinct CDR3 sequences listed, about 42% are singletons. Per germline, CDR1 ENHRY and CDR2 SYGVKD. The CDR3 spans 15 residues. V lost 0 bases and J 0 bases, leaving 7 bases between the germline ends. Caucasian individuals from Russia who were healthy and aged 6 to 90 acted as donors.

The TCR was taken from a woman aged 55-70 years in good health. Material for sequencing was blood. The chain combines TRBV10-3 with TRBJ2-3; D gene ambiguous. The DNA for the CDR3 is TGTGCCATCAGTGAGTCGCCCGCTAGCACAGATACGCAGTATTTT. It codes for CAISESPASTDTQYF.